Presented here are 27 T cell receptor beta chains from one specimen sequenced in a study of T cells in narcolepsy. Clones were sequenced by immunoSEQ multiplex PCR, and TCRdb holds only the in-frame ones, with some missing. This sample has 25,000 to 35,000 clones, with about 89% found just once. The sequenced sample was CD45RA- memory CD4+ T cells from PBMCs. These receptor sequences come from a human donor with narcolepsy.

A few counts support this clone. The CDR3 loop is CSVGDTGELFF. The DNA for the CDR3 is TGCAGCGTTGGGGACACCGGGGAGCTGTTTTTT. The chain joins TRBV29-1 to TRBJ2-2, with D hard to call. Trimming removed 4 bases at V and 3 bases at J, with 3 bases between. The CDR3 is 11 residues long. Germline lookup yields CDR1 SQVTM and CDR2 ANQGSEA.

The chain joins TRBV4-1 to TRBJ2-1, with D maybe TRBD1 (5 bases). V was pared by 0 bases and J by 6 bases, with 9 bases between. Germline CDR1 reads MGHRA; CDR2 reads YSYEKL. CDR3 length: 14 amino acids. CDR3 residues: CASSQDWGPNEQFF. The DNA for the CDR3 is TGCGCCAGCAGCCAAGATTGGGGCCCCAATGAGCAGTTCTTC.

The chain links TRBV19 to TRBJ1-6, with unresolved D. Germline V gene sequence: CDR1 LNHDA, CDR2 SQIVND (reference sequence). Trimming stripped 8 bases from V and 7 bases from J, with 12 bases between. The CDR3 is 13 residues long. This CDR3 reads CASSGRGNSPLHF. CDR3 nucleotides: TGTGCCAGTTCCGGCCGCGGAAATTCACCCCTCCACTTT.

The chain carries TRBV5-5 and TRBJ1-2, with D tentatively TRBD1 (5 bases). The CDR3 loop spans 14 amino acids. Germline V gene sequence: CDR1 SGHKS, CDR2 YYEKEE (reference sequence). V was shortened by 3 bases and J by 5 bases, with 14 bases between the two germline ends. This CDR3 is CASSSGAGSYGYTF. The CDR3 region has the DNA TGTGCCAGCAGCTCGGGAGCAGGGTCGTATGGCTACACCTTC. Variable domain in full (rest from reference TRBV5-5 and TRBJ1-2): DAGVTQSPTHLIKTRGQQVTLRCSPISGHKSVSWYQQVLGQGPQFIFQYYEKEERGRGNFPDRFSARQFPNYSSELNVNALLLGDSALYLCASSSGAGSYGYTFGSGTRLTVV.

This chain joins TRBV10-3 and TRBJ2-3; D is undetermined. Per the germline V gene, CDR1 is ENHRY and CDR2 is SYGVKD. The V and J ends lost 0 bases and 0 bases respectively, with 10 bases between them. This CDR3 region has 16 residues. CDR3 in DNA: TGTGCCATCAGTGAGTCGACTTCATCTAGCACAGATACGCAGTATTTT. This gives the protein CAISESTSSSTDTQYF.

This clone was found once. The chain recombines TRBV10-3 with TRBJ2-7; no clear D. This CDR3 has 13 residues. V shed 3 bases and J shed 9 bases, with 15 bases lying between them. CDR1 and CDR2 from the germline V gene are ENHRY and SYGVKD. This CDR3 is CAISDGRLIGQYF. The CDR3 DNA follows: TGTGCCATCAGTGACGGGCGTCTTATAGGGCAGTACTTC.

The chain employs TRBV10-1 and TRBJ2-2; possibly TRBD1 or TRBD2 for D (5 bases each). Trimming shortened V by 0 bases and J by 3 bases, and 14 bases separated the two germline ends. The CDR3 length is 17 residues. From germline, CDR1 is WNHNN and CDR2 SYGVQD (reference sequence). This chain's CDR3 is CASSESVRGRDTGELFF. The CDR3 bases are TGCGCCAGCAGTGAGTCGGTCCGGGGCCGGGACACCGGGGAGCTGTTTTTT.

The V call is TRBV10-2, the J call TRBJ1-6; D is uncertain. Trimming removed 6 bases from V and 9 bases from J, with 12 bases in between. Germline V gene sequence: CDR1 WSHSY, CDR2 SAAADI. The CDR3 runs to 13 residues. The CDR3 bases are TGCGCCAGCAGCGGGTTGCGGGGTTCACCCCTCCACTTT. Translated: CASSGLRGSPLHF.

J is TRBJ2-5 and V is TRBV10-2; unclear D gene. V gave up 3 bases and J gave up 0 bases, with 5 bases separating them. In germline, CDR1 is WSHSY, CDR2 SAAADI. The CDR3 loop spans 13 amino acids. CDR3 loop: CASSEQYQETQYF. The DNA for the CDR3 is TGCGCCAGCAGTGAACAGTACCAAGAGACCCAGTACTTC.

The V and J genes are TRBV2 and TRBJ1-4; no clear D. Looked up from germline, CDR1 is SNHLY and CDR2 is FYNNEI. CDR3 size: 13 residues. Trimming left V 5 bases short and J 8 bases short, with 12 bases between. DNA of the CDR3: TGTGCCAGCAGTCGCGATCGAGGGGAAAAACTGTTTTTT. Residues: CASSRDRGEKLFF.

V and J are TRBV10-2 and TRBJ1-5; tentative D call: TRBD1 (5 bases). V lost 2 bases, J lost 11 bases, and 13 bases lay in between. Germline CDR1 is WSHSY and CDR2 is SAAADI. The CDR3 loop spans 13 amino acids. The CDR3 nucleotides are TGCGCCAGCAGTGAGATTCGGCGAGGGGCCCAGCATTTT. Its protein is CASSEIRRGAQHF.

The V and J genes are TRBV7-2 and TRBJ2-5, with D possibly TRBD2 on 6 matching bases. Germline CDR1 and CDR2: SGHTA and FQGNSA. Trimming stripped 5 bases from V and 4 bases from J, with 11 bases between. The CDR3 length is 13 residues. The CDR3 loop reads CASSLGRGETQYF. CDR3 sequence (DNA): TGTGCCAGCAGCCTCGGGCGGGGAGAGACCCAGTACTTC.

The chain has TRBV28 and TRBJ1-3; D is undetermined. CDR3 length equals 17 residues. Germline V CDR1 and CDR2: MDHEN, SYDVKM. V was pared by 1 base and J by 2 bases, with 15 bases between. CDR3 residues: CASSLLGSGRTGNTIYF. The CDR3 DNA follows: TGTGCCAGCAGTTTATTAGGCTCAGGAAGGACTGGAAACACCATATATTTT.

The chain carries TRBV10-3 and TRBJ1-3; D might be TRBD1 (6 bases). In germline, CDR1 is ENHRY, CDR2 SYGVKD. This CDR3 is 12 amino acids long. V was shortened by 10 bases and J by 1 base, with 8 bases between the two germline ends. CDR3 in DNA: TGTGCCACTACAGGGTCTGGAAACACCATATATTTT. It specifies CATTGSGNTIYF.

This clone was detected a few times. This chain connects TRBV18 to TRBJ2-7, with 11 bases fitting TRBD1. J lost 4 bases, V lost 4 bases, and 3 bases had no gene match. CDR3 length: 14 amino acids. Per germline, CDR1 KGHSH and CDR2 LQKENI. The CDR3 sequence is CASSLGQGAYEQYF. The CDR3 coding sequence is TGTGCCAGCTCACTAGGACAGGGGGCGTACGAGCAGTACTTC.

The chain links TRBV6-1 to TRBJ2-7; 7 nucleotides agree with TRBD1. The CDR3 runs to 17 residues. J was trimmed by 1 base and V by 0 bases; bases with no gene match: 9. Germline CDR1 is MNHNS and CDR2 is SASEGT. CDR3 sequence: CASSEAPPTGWSYEQYF. The CDR3 bases are TGTGCCAGCAGTGAAGCGCCCCCGACAGGGTGGTCCTACGAGCAGTACTTC.

This chain uses TRBV6-5 with TRBJ1-1; D unresolved. Germline loops: CDR1 MNHEY, CDR2 SVGAGI. V was shortened by 2 bases and J by 3 bases, with 4 bases between the two germline ends. The CDR3 loop spans 12 amino acids. CDR3 in amino acids: CASSYSDTEAFF. The CDR3 DNA sequence: TGTGCCAGCAGTTACAGCGACACTGAAGCTTTCTTT.

This chain uses TRBV2 with TRBJ2-2, with D perhaps being TRBD1 or TRBD2 (6 bases each). The CDR3 runs 15 residues. In germline, CDR1 is SNHLY, CDR2 FYNNEI. With 7 bases removed from V and 3 bases from J, the gap between germline ends came to 15 bases. CDR3: CASKGDGGYTGELFF. CDR3 DNA sequence: TGTGCCAGCAAGGGGGACGGGGGTTACACCGGGGAGCTGTTTTTT.

This clone was seen just once. The chain links TRBV19 to TRBJ2-7; 9 bases align to TRBD1. The CDR3 is made up of 15 amino acids. Germline trimming cut 4 bases from V and 6 bases from J; bases unmatched to any gene: 10. In germline, CDR1 is LNHDA, CDR2 SQIVND (reference sequence). The CDR3 is CASSTLGQGKVEQYF. The CDR3 coding sequence is TGTGCCAGTAGTACCCTGGGACAGGGCAAGGTCGAGCAGTACTTC.

The chain employs TRBV19 and TRBJ2-5; 12 nucleotides match TRBD2. Trimming at V came to 6 bases and at J to 6 bases, leaving 11 bases not matched to a gene. The CDR3 has 16 residues. CDR1 and CDR2 from the germline V gene are LNHDA and SQIVND (reference sequence). The CDR3 nucleotides read TGTGCCAGTAGACTAGCGGGGGGCGGGGGTTTTAAGACCCAGTACTTC. Protein sequence: CASRLAGGGGFKTQYF.

This clone was seen more than once but under ten times. The gene calls are TRBV6-1 and TRBJ1-1; D is undetermined. The CDR3 runs to 14 residues. Germline V gene lookup returns CDR1 MNHNS and CDR2 SASEGT. With 4 bases removed from V and 1 base from J, the gap between germline ends came to 10 bases. Written as DNA, the CDR3 is TGTGCCAGCAGTGTAGTGGCGGGGAACACTGAAGCTTTCTTT. It codes for CASSVVAGNTEAFF.

The chain combines TRBV7-6 with TRBJ2-1; 8 bases line up with TRBD1. The germline gives CDR1 SGHVS, CDR2 FNYEAQ. The V and J ends lost 5 bases and 0 bases, in that order; junction bases with no gene match: 12. The CDR3 covers 18 residues. CDR3 amino acids: CASSTNQGATRSYNEQFF. The CDR3, as DNA: TGTGCCAGCAGCACCAACCAGGGGGCCACACGCTCCTACAATGAGCAGTTCTTC.

The CDR3 DNA reads as TGTGCCAGCAGCTTAGGGGGGCGGCCGGAGTATGGCTACACCTTC. Protein sequence: CASSLGGRPEYGYTF. This rearrangement joins TRBV11-2 to TRBJ1-2; perhaps TRBD1 as D (6 bases). The germline V and J ends were trimmed by 1 base and 5 bases, with 14 bases remaining between them. The CDR3 covers 15 residues. Per germline, CDR1 SGHAT and CDR2 FQNNGV.

The chain recombines TRBV11-2 with TRBJ1-1; 7 bases line up with TRBD1. V lost 4 bases to trimming and J lost 3 bases; unmatched junction nucleotides: 8. CDR1 is SGHAT, CDR2 FQNNGV, per germline. The CDR3 has 15 residues. The chain's CDR3 is CASSWQYTGDTEAFF. CDR3 sequence (DNA): TGTGCCAGCAGCTGGCAGTACACAGGGGACACTGAAGCTTTCTTT.

As DNA, the CDR3 is TGTGCCAGCAGCCCCCCATCCACCGGGGAGCTGTTTTTT. Amino acids: CASSPPSTGELFF. The rearrangement joins TRBV9 to TRBJ2-2; no clear D gene. Germline lookup yields CDR1 SGDLS and CDR2 YYNGEE. The ends were cut back, 4 bases at V and 4 bases at J, with 8 bases in the middle. The CDR3 runs to 13 residues.

V gene TRBV5-1 combines with J gene TRBJ2-6, with D unclear. This CDR3 has 14 amino acids. Trimming shortened V by 4 bases and J by 2 bases, and 7 bases separated the two germline ends. Germline assignment: CDR1 SGHRS and CDR2 YFSETQ. CDR3: CASSALPGANVLTF. CDR3 nucleotides: TGCGCCAGCAGCGCCCTCCCTGGGGCCAACGTCCTGACTTTC.

This clone was counted once. The rearrangement uses TRBV10-3 and TRBJ2-3; unclear D gene. Germline values: CDR1 ENHRY, CDR2 SYGVKD. This CDR3 region has 14 residues. Trimming pared 3 bases from V and 2 bases from J, leaving 9 bases between. Written as DNA, the CDR3 is TGTGCCATCAGTGAAAGATTTCCCACAGATACGCAGTATTTT. It specifies CAISERFPTDTQYF.